What follows are 20 T cell receptor beta chains derived from one specimen sequenced in a study of early T cells in non-severe SARS-CoV-2 infection. TCRdb reanalysed the 5' RACE reads using MiXCR and keeps one entry per CDR3 protein. The sample shows about 64,000 distinct CDR3 sequences, about 19% of them seen only once. The starting material was whole blood, obtained at baseline. All receptors come from an adult who was a healthcare worker with PCR-confirmed SARS-CoV-2 infection or an uninfected control (not recorded which).

V usage is TRBV7-6 and J usage is TRBJ1-1; D is undetermined. CDR1 and CDR2 (germline): SGHVS, FNYEAQ. V dropped 7 bases and J dropped 1 base, with 13 bases sitting between them. CDR3 length: 14 amino acids. CDR3 DNA: TGTGCCAGCACCCCGGGCAGCCCGAACACTGAAGCTTTCTTT. This gives the protein CASTPGSPNTEAFF. The full variable domain, its missing parts supplied by reference TRBV7-6 and TRBJ1-1, is GAGVSQSPRYKVTKRGQDVALRCDPISGHVSLYWYRQALGQGPEFLTYFNYEAQQDKSGLPNDRFSAERPEGSISTLTIQRTEQRDSAMYRCASTPGSPNTEAFFGQGTRLTVV.

This clonotype was detected many times. The chain has TRBV4-1 and TRBJ1-3; D gene unclear. This CDR3 is 14 amino acids long. V lost 0 bases and J lost 2, with 5 bases in between. The germline V gene has CDR1 MGHRA and CDR2 YSYEKL. In DNA, the CDR3 is TGCGCCAGCAGCCAAGAGGCGGCTGGAAACACCATATATTTT. Translating it yields CASSQEAAGNTIYF.

This clonotype was counted a few times. The chain joins TRBV4-1 to TRBJ2-7; D perhaps matches TRBD2 (5 bases). The CDR3 length is 14 residues. Germline lookup yields CDR1 MGHRA and CDR2 YSYEKL. V was pared by 0 bases and J by 5 bases, with 11 bases between. CDR3 loop: CASSQDGEGNEQYF. CDR3 nucleotides: TGCGCCAGCAGCCAAGACGGCGAGGGTAACGAGCAGTACTTC.

This clonotype was seen a handful of times. The V and J genes are TRBV3-1 and TRBJ2-5, with 7 bases lining up with TRBD2. With V trimmed by 1 base and J by 5 bases, 7 bases remained unmatched. CDR1 is LGHDT, CDR2 YNNKEL, per germline (reference sequence). CDR3 size: 15 residues. This chain's CDR3 is CASSQVPSRGETQYF. CDR3 DNA sequence: TGTGCCAGCAGCCAAGTACCCTCGCGGGGGGAGACCCAGTACTTC.

This clonotype has at least ten counts. This CDR3 reads CASSFQGADTQYF. In nucleotides, the CDR3 is TGTGCCAGCAGCTTCCAGGGCGCAGATACGCAGTATTTT. The V call is TRBV7-3, the J call TRBJ2-3; TRBD1 is a possible D gene (5 bases). The CDR3 is 13 amino acids. V lost 3 bases, J lost 4 bases, and 8 bases lay in between. In germline, CDR1 is SGHTA, CDR2 FQGTGA.

This clonotype has only a few counts. The rearrangement uses TRBV29-1 and TRBJ2-3; no reliable D call. This CDR3 has 11 residues. Per the germline V gene, CDR1 is SQVTM and CDR2 is ANQGSEA. The V gene lost 6 bases and the J gene lost 3 bases, with 7 bases spanning the gap. CDR3 bases: TGCAGCGTCGACTCTACAGATACGCAGTATTTT. This translates into CSVDSTDTQYF.

The rearrangement joins TRBV4-1 to TRBJ2-5; 10 nucleotides line up with TRBD1. The CDR3 covers 16 residues. The germline V gene has CDR1 MGHRA and CDR2 YSYEKL. The trim removed 0 bases at V and 1 base at J, leaving 2 bases unmatched. CDR3 DNA sequence: TGCGCCAGCAGCCAAGATGGGACAGGGGCCCAAGAGACCCAGTACTTC. The encoded protein is CASSQDGTGAQETQYF.

The chain couples TRBV5-1 to TRBJ2-7, with D unclear. The germline CDR1 and CDR2 sequences are SGHRS and YFSETQ. This CDR3 has 14 residues. V was clipped by 2 bases and J by 1 base, with 10 bases between them. CDR3 protein: CASSLLTNSYEQYF. The CDR3 DNA reads TGCGCCAGCAGCTTATTGACAAATTCCTACGAGCAGTACTTC.

This clonotype was counted a few times. The rearrangement joins TRBV5-1 to TRBJ2-5; TRBD1 is a possible D gene (6 bases). Germline V gene data show CDR1 as SGHRS and CDR2 as YFSETQ. The V end was cut by 2 bases, the J end by 2 bases, with 10 bases between. This CDR3 region has 14 residues. Written as DNA, the CDR3 is TGCGCCAGCAGCTTTCAGGGGCAGCAAGAGACCCAGTACTTC. Amino acids: CASSFQGQQETQYF.

This rearrangement joins TRBV5-1 to TRBJ1-1; D perhaps matches TRBD1 (6 bases). Trimming pared 2 bases from V and 1 base from J, leaving 12 bases between. The CDR3 has 15 amino acids. CDR1 is SGHRS, CDR2 YFSETQ, per germline. The CDR3 coding sequence is TGCGCCAGCAGCTTTGGGGGGGCGAAGAACACTGAAGCTTTCTTT. Residues: CASSFGGAKNTEAFF.

The sample holds a few counts of this clonotype. The genes are TRBV10-3 and TRBJ1-2; D is unresolved. CDR3 length: 14 amino acids. Trimming cost V 3 bases and J 1 base, with 9 bases left between them. Per germline, CDR1 ENHRY and CDR2 SYGVKD. In DNA form, the CDR3 reads TGTGCCATCAGTGAAGTGAAAGATAACTATGGCTACACCTTC. This encodes CAISEVKDNYGYTF.

This chain joins TRBV30 and TRBJ1-2; TRBD1 is a possible D gene (6 bases). CDR3 length: 15 amino acids. V was cut by 4 bases and J by 2 bases, with 17 bases left in between. CDR1 and CDR2 from the germline V gene are GTSNPN and SVGIG (reference sequence). CDR3 coding DNA: TGTGCCTGGACCCCCTGGAGGGGGTTCAACTATGGCTACACCTTC. It is translated as CAWTPWRGFNYGYTF.

This clonotype has a handful of counts. This chain uses TRBV7-8 with TRBJ2-7, with 9 bases fitting TRBD1. The CDR3 totals 14 residues. V dropped 2 bases and J dropped 4; count of bases not matched to a gene: 3. CDR1 is SGHVS, CDR2 FQNEAQ, per germline. CDR3 in amino acids: CASSLMGQGYEQYF. In DNA, the CDR3 is TGTGCCAGCAGCTTAATGGGACAGGGTTACGAGCAGTACTTC.

This clonotype appeared a few times. The rearrangement uses TRBV20-1 and TRBJ1-2; 8 positions agree with TRBD1. CDR3 length: 8 amino acids. Germline V gene sequence: CDR1 DFQATT, CDR2 SNEGSKA (reference sequence). The junction had 1 base not matched to a gene; V was cut back by 5 bases and J by 14 bases. This CDR3 is CSAGQGTF. In DNA, the CDR3 is TGCAGTGCTGGACAGGGAACCTTC.

This clonotype has ten or more counts. CDR3 residues: CASSLWVGGEDEQYF. Written as DNA, the CDR3 is TGTGCCAGCAGCTTATGGGTAGGAGGGGAGGACGAGCAGTACTTC. The chain carries TRBV7-9 and TRBJ2-7, with D possibly being TRBD2 (6 bases). Germline loops: CDR1 SEHNR, CDR2 FQNEAQ (reference sequence). Trimming pared 2 bases from V and 5 bases from J, leaving 16 bases between. CDR3 length equals 15 residues.

This clonotype was detected only a few times. The chain uses TRBV6-4 and TRBJ2-1, with D possibly TRBD1 on 6 matching bases. Trimming removed 4 bases at V and 5 bases at J, with 15 bases between. Germline CDR1 reads MRHNA; CDR2 reads SNTAGT. The CDR3 contains 15 residues. CDR3 sequence reads: CASSVEQGPHNEQFF. CDR3 DNA: TGTGCCAGCAGTGTTGAACAGGGTCCACACAATGAGCAGTTCTTC.

The chain links TRBV12-3 or TRBV12-4 to TRBJ1-3; D gene ambiguous. V was shortened by 5 bases and J by 0 bases, with 11 bases between the two germline ends. The CDR3 extends over 15 amino acids. The CDR3 region is CASSPGPISGNTIYF. The CDR3 nucleotides read TGTGCCAGCAGTCCCGGGCCTATCTCTGGAAACACCATATATTTT.

At least ten counts were recorded for this clonotype. The CDR3 nucleotides are TGCGCCAGCAGCTTGCAAGAGACCCAGTACTTC. Translating it yields CASSLQETQYF. The chain employs TRBV5-1 and TRBJ2-5; D gene unclear. The CDR3 runs to 11 residues. Germline CDR1 and CDR2: SGHRS and YFSETQ. V dropped 1 base and J dropped 2 bases, with 0 bases sitting between them.

This clonotype showed up just once. The chain recombines TRBV20-1 with TRBJ1-2, with 7 bases aligning to TRBD1. CDR3 length: 15 amino acids. The junction had 8 bases not matched to a gene; V was cut back by 1 base and J by 3 bases. Germline V gives CDR1 DFQATT, CDR2 SNEGSKA (reference sequence). The CDR3 loop is CSARVQGQADYGYTF. The DNA for the CDR3 is TGCAGTGCTAGAGTCCAAGGACAGGCTGACTATGGCTACACCTTC.

This chain joins TRBV25-1 and TRBJ2-1, with TRBD2 identical over 8 bases. CDR1 MGHDK and CDR2 SYGVNS come from the germline V gene. CDR3 length equals 14 residues. J was trimmed by 4 bases and V by 10 bases; bases with no gene match: 9. For the CDR3, the DNA is TGTGCCACCTCCCCGGGGGGGACTTACAATGAGCAGTTCTTC. Amino acids: CATSPGGTYNEQFF. Variable domain in full (rest from reference TRBV25-1 and TRBJ2-1): EADIYQTPRYLVIGTGKKITLECSQTMGHDKMYWYQQDPGMELHLIHYSYGVNSTEKGDLSSESTVSRIRTEHFPLTLESARPSHTSQYLCATSPGGTYNEQFFGPGTRLTVL.